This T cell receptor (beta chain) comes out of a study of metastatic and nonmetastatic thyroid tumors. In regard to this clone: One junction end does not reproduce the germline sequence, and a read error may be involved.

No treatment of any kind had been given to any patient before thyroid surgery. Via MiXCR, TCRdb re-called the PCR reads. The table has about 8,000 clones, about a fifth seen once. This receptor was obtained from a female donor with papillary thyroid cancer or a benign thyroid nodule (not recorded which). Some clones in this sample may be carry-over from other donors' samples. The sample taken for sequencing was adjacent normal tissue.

The CDR3 DNA sequence: TGTGCCAGTTACCTCCCGACTAGTTTAGGAGATGCGCAGTGTTTT. Protein product: CASYLPTSLGDAQCF. The genes are TRBV2 and TRBJ2-3, with TRBD2 as a possible D gene (6 bases). There are 15 residues in the CDR3. The germline V gene has CDR1 SNHLY and CDR2 FYNNEI.